This T cell receptor beta chain originates from a study of OX40 agonist ivuxolimab in advanced cancers. Study details: Patients took ivuxolimab, an agonistic anti-OX40 (CD134) antibody. Findings of the study overall: Both blood CD4+ and CD8+ T cells showed clonal growth by week 6 at 0.1 to 3.0 mg/kg. Patients who responded partially at 0.1-3.0 mg/kg showed clonal expansion ranking among the lowest.

As concerns this clone: Its matching antigen is unknown.

The CDR3 totals 16 residues. The germline V gene has CDR1 SGHRS and CDR2 YFSETQ. V was trimmed by 0 bases and J by 0 bases, leaving 7 bases between them. The protocol was immunoSEQ multiplex PCR, while the TCRdb copy is restricted to in-frame clones and leaves out a portion. This table holds 40,000 or so clones, less than 85% found once. This TCR came from an adult with an advanced solid tumor such as melanoma, head and neck, liver or kidney cancer. The V and J genes are TRBV5-1 and TRBJ2-6; D uncertain. This sample comprised CD4+ or CD8+ T cells sorted from blood, obtained in a trial of the OX40 agonist ivuxolimab. As DNA, the CDR3 is TGCGCCAGCAGCTTGGCCGGAGACTCTGGGGCCAACGTCCTGACTTTC. Its protein is CASSLAGDSGANVLTF.